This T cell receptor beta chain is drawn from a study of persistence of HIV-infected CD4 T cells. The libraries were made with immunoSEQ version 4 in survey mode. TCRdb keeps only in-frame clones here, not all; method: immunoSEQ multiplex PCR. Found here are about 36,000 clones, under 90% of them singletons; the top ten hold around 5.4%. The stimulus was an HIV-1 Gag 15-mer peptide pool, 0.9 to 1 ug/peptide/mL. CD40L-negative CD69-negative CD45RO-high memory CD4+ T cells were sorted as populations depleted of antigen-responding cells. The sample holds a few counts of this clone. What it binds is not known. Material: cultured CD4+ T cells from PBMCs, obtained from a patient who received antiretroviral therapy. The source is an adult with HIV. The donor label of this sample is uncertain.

This CDR3 is CASRKGQNTGELFF. In DNA form, the CDR3 reads TGCGCCAGCAGAAAGGGACAGAACACCGGGGAGCTGTTTTTT. This rearrangement joins TRBV10-2 to TRBJ2-2, with a tentative D call TRBD1 (6 bases). CDR1 WSHSY and CDR2 SAAADI come from the germline V gene. The CDR3 is 14 residues long. V lost 6 bases and J lost 1, with 9 bases in between.